The TCR beta chain under discussion was sequenced for a study of beta chain features in type 1 diabetes. The study's findings and limits: The question of HLA type influencing TCRB rearrangement was one that remained unresolved here.

The V end lost 2 bases, the J end lost 4 bases, and 8 bases lay between the germline ends. The germline V gene has CDR1 SQVTM and CDR2 ANQGSEA. The CDR3 extends over 12 amino acids. What was sequenced were expressed TCRB transcripts, since all of the isolated RNA had been reverse transcribed. Here immunoSEQ multiplex PCR was the method, and the copy in TCRdb shows in-frame clones only, minus some. This repertoire shows under 350,000 clones, 8% found once; its top ten account for 1%. A single heparinised draw of roughly 100 mL on average was taken per donor. Stem cell-like memory, regulatory, central memory and naive CD4+ cells were sorted via CD45RO/CCR7/CD25/CD127/CD95/CD27. A word on this clone: Antigen specificity is unknown.

This chain joins TRBV29-1 and TRBJ1-2; D gene uncertain. The sequence was collected from a woman under 30 in good health. The sequencing sample was made of central memory CD4+ T cells from blood. In DNA form, the CDR3 reads TGCAGCGTTGAAAGGGCAAGCTATGGCTACACCTTC. Translated, it gives CSVERASYGYTF. The complete variable domain, with remaining parts taken from reference TRBV29-1 and TRBJ1-2, reads SAVISQKPSRDICQRGTSLTIQCQVDSQVTMMFWYRQQPGQSLTLIATANQGSEATYESGFVIDKFPISRPNLTFSTLTVSNMSPEDSSIYLCSVERASYGYTFGSGTRLTVV.